Sequencing of this TCR beta chain was carried out in a study of T-cell reconstitution after alpha-beta-depleted transplantation in children. The V end lost 3 bases, the J end lost 0 bases, and 12 bases lay between the germline ends. The CDR3 totals 15 residues. The germline CDR1 and CDR2 sequences are SQVTM and ANQGSEA. The library targeted TCRbeta and was prepared with unique molecular identifiers. TCRdb re-called the PCR reads with MiXCR, one entry per CDR3 protein. The sample carries hundreds of thousands of distinct CDR3 sequences, roughly 17% recorded once. The V call is TRBV29-1, the J call TRBJ1-3; maybe TRBD1 (5 bases). The starting material was PBMCs from the stem cell graft donor, obtained from the stem cell graft. The receptor was derived from a human donor who donated a stem cell graft to a child with acute myeloid leukemia. In DNA, the CDR3 is TGCAGCGTTGAGGGGACGGAGGCCTCTGGAAACACCATATATTTT. Its translation is CSVEGTEASGNTIYF.